This T cell receptor beta chain was recorded in a study of regulatory T cells in long-lasting Graves disease. Both iRepertoire HTBI primers and Arm-PCR of CDR3 regions were used to build the TCR beta libraries. TCRdb itself ran the multiplex PCR reads through MiXCR, one entry per CDR3 protein. The sample has a few hundred thousand distinct CDR3 sequences, 10% to 15% seen once; the top ten hold 18%. Indicated time point: newly diagnosed GD, antithyroid drugs for less than 3 months. PBMCs were the source of the RNA used for TCR sequencing. The germline V gene encodes CDR1 SGHAT and CDR2 FQNNGV. With 4 bases removed from V and 10 bases from J, the gap between germline ends came to 23 bases. The CDR3 spans 16 residues. In addition, the sample was reused for a study of T cells in Graves' hyperthyroidism and ophthalmopathy.

The sample in question was peripheral blood mononuclear cells (PBMCs), obtained at new diagnosis, from a patient treated with antithyroid drugs. The chain employs TRBV11-2 and TRBJ2-1; no clear D gene. The TCR originated in a woman under 30 with Graves disease. The CDR3 sequence: CASSSTRGRRGWEQFF. The DNA of the CDR3 is TGTGCCAGCAGCTCAACACGCGGACGCCGTGGTTGGGAGCAGTTCTTC.